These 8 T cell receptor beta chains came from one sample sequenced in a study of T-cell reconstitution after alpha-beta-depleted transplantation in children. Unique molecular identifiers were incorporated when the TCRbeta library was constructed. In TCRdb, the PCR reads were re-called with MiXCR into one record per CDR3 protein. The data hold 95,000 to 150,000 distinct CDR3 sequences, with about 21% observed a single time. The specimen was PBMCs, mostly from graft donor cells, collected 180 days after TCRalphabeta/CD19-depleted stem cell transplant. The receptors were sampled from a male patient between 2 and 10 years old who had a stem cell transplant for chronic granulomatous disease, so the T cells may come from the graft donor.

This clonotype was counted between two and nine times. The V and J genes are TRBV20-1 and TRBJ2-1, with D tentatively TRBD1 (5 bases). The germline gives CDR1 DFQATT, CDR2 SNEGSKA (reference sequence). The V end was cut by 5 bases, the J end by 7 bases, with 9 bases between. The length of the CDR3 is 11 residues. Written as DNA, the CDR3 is TGCAGTGCTTCCAGGGTAAATGAGCAGTTCTTC. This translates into CSASRVNEQFF.

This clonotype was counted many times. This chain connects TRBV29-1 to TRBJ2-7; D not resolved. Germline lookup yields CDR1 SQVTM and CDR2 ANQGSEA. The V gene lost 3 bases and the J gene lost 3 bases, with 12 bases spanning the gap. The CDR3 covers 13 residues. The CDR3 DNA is TGCAGCGTTGATGGTGTCACGGGCTACGAGCAGTACTTC. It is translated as CSVDGVTGYEQYF.

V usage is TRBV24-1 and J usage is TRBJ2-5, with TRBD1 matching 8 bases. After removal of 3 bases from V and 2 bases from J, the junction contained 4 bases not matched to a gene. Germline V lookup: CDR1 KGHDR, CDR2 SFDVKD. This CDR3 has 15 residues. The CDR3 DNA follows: TGTGCCACCAGTGATCACGGGACAGGTCAAGAGACCCAGTACTTC. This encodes CATSDHGTGQETQYF.

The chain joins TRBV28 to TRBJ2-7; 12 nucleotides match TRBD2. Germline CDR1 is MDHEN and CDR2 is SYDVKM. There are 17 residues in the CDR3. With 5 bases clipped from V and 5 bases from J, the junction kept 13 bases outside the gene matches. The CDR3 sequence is CASSQGLAGKIQNEQYF. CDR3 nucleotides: TGTGCCAGCAGTCAAGGACTAGCGGGAAAGATTCAGAACGAGCAGTACTTC.

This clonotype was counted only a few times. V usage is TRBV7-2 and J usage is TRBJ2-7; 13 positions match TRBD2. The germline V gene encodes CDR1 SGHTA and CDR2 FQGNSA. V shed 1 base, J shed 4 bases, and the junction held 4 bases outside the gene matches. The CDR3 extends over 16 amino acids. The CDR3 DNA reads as TGTGCCAGCAGCTTAGGTCGACTAGCGGGGGGATACGAGCAGTACTTC. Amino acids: CASSLGRLAGGYEQYF.

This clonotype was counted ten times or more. This CDR3 is CASSLSRRDQPQHF. The CDR3 coding sequence is TGCGCCAGCAGCCTCTCCCGGCGCGATCAGCCCCAGCATTTT. The chain recombines TRBV4-1 with TRBJ1-5; D unresolved. V lost 4 bases and J 5 bases, leaving 12 bases between the germline ends. CDR1 and CDR2 (germline): MGHRA, YSYEKL. The CDR3 contains 14 residues.

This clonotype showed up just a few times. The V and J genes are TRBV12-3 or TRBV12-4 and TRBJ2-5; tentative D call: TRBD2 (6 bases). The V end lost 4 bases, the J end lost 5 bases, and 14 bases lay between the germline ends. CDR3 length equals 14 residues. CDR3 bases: TGTGCCAGCAGTTCCTTACTAGCTTTTGAGACCCAGTACTTC. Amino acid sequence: CASSSLLAFETQYF.

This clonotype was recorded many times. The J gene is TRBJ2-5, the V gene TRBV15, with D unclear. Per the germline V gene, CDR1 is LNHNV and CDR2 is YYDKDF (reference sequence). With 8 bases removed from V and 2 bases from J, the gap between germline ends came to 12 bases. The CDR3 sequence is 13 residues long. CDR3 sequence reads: CATASGSQETQYF. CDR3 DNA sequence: TGTGCCACCGCCTCCGGGTCACAAGAGACCCAGTACTTC.